This T cell receptor (beta chain) emerged from a study of cytomegalovirus exposure and HLA in healthy donors. Whole-study findings and limits: The tendency of first-cohort TCR clusters to co-occur in the 110 or so validation repertoires emerged from a later analysis. Confirmation was obtained in vitro that a few CMV-associated chains are specific for CMV antigens. High sensitivity and specificity were reportedly achieved when the classifier diagnosed cytomegalovirus status.

Only in-frame clones appear in the TCRdb table, and some are missing; sequencing was by immunoSEQ multiplex PCR. The data hold tens of thousands of clones, with 95% to 97% observed a single time. From the approximately 120-subject validation cohort, which was separate from the approximately 670-subject first cohort, the donors were drawn. Per germline, CDR1 PRHDT and CDR2 FYEKMQ (reference sequence). V lost 5 bases, J lost 3 bases, and 6 bases stayed unmatched. The CDR3 runs to 17 residues. Of note for this clone: The antigen is not known.

Material for sequencing was PBMCs. The rearrangement links TRBV13 to TRBJ2-2, with 13 bases identical to TRBD2. This clonotype originated in a woman in her late teens or twenties in good health and CMV-seropositive. Here the CDR3 DNA reads TGTGCCAGCAGCGCCGGACTAGCGGGAGCTTACACCGGGGAGCTGTTTTTT. This gives the protein CASSAGLAGAYTGELFF.